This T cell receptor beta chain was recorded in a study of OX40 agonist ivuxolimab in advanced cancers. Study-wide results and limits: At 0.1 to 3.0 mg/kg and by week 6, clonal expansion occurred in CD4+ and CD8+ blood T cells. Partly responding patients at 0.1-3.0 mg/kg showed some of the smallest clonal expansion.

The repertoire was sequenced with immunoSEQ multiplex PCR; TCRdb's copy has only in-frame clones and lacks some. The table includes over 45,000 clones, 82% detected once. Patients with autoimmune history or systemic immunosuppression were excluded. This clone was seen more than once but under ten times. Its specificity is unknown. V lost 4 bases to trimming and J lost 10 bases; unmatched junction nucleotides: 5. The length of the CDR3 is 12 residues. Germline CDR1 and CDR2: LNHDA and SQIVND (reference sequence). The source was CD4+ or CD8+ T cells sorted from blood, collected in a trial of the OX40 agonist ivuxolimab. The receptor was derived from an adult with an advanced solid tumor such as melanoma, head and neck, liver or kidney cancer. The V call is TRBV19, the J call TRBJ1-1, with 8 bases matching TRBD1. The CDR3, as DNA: TGTGCCAGTAGTACAGGGGGCGCGGGAGCTTTCTTT. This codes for CASSTGGAGAFF.